This T cell receptor beta chain was sequenced in a study of CD8+CD57+ T cells in acquired aplastic anemia (dated by TCRdb to about 2018). With respect to the entire study: DNA extracted from sorted CD4+ and CD8+ cells had a mean of roughly 3.4 ug, with a range of about 0.18 to 27.4 ug. CD8+CD57+ expansion was defined as frequency above the mean frequency observed in healthy subjects.

Genomic DNA was used as template for profiling of TCR beta VDJ combinations and CDR3 sequences. TCR repertoire sequencing was run on an Illumina HiSeq 2000. Per the authors' processing: TRBV/TRBJ rearrangement plots, CDR3 size and DJ length profiles, and Simpson's diversity index were used to assess repertoires. Whichever DNA sequence was most abundant in the deep sequencing data was defined as the immunodominant clone. CDR3 amino acid sequences were checked for sharing between subjects and were compared against published repertoires and the VDJdb database. The public reads were reanalyzed by TCRdb: fastp trimming at Q25, MiXCR alignment, in-frame beta chains only. Duplicate CDR3 protein sequences are folded into a single record with the most common DNA and genes. The V and J calls and clone size come from TCRdb's table, not from the authors' own analysis. For this sample the table gives approximately 150,000 distinct CDR3 sequences, of which around half were detected only once. The ten largest clones capture approximately 1% of the sample.

Comment on this clonotype: Its antigen is still unknown. Base qualities are missing; no much larger clone stands one base away.

On the study overall, not on this receptor specifically: CD8+ Simpson's diversity did not differ significantly between patients and healthy controls (P=0.060). Fewer than 35 CD8+ CDR3 sequences were found to be shared between patients and controls, but these sequences appeared to be highly expressed in patients and within the immunodominant clones of the patients.

CDR1 KGHDR and CDR2 SFDVKD were looked up in the germline V gene. Including cysteine and phenylalanine, the CDR3 has 14 amino acids. CDR3 DNA is the only sequence kept; it has 42 bases, read in frame from the first base. Trimming leaves V shorter by 5 bases and J shorter by 5 bases, with the junction holding 4 bases beyond the gene matches. The patients picked for sequencing were ones in whom flow cytometry had shown an expansion of CD8+CD57+ cells. All patients had severe acquired aplastic anemia diagnosed by International Study of Aplastic Anemia and Agranulocytosis and Camitta criteria. No therapy had been received by the patients at the time of blood sampling. The study deep-sequenced TCR repertoires of sorted CD4+ and CD8+ blood T cells from severe aplastic anemia patients and healthy subjects. In the USA, patient enrollment took place under clinicaltrials.gov protocols 00001620, 01623167, 00001397, 00071045, 00081523 and 00961064. Ficoll-Paque density gradient centrifugation was used to isolate peripheral blood mononuclear cells. Before DNA was extracted, CD4+ and CD8+ T cells were sorted using either FACS or magnetic beads.

The rearrangement combines TRBV24-1 with TRBJ2-2, with 7 junctional bases fitting TRBD1. The source is a human donor with aplastic anemia. What was sequenced was sorted CD4+, CD8+, or CD8+CD57+ T cells (not recorded which) from PBMCs. CDR3 protein: CATSALGQTGELFF. The DNA sequence is as follows: TGTGCCACCAGTGCCCTGGGACAGACCGGGGAGCTGTTTTTT.